This T cell receptor (beta chain) was sequenced during a study of blood T cell repertoires in COVID-19. Study information: COVID-19 samples from acute and convalescent phases originated in the United States, Italy and Spain. PBMCs, B-cell-depleted T cells, or T cells provided the cDNA or gDNA that made up the material.

Trimming left V 0 bases short and J 0 bases short, with 10 bases between. This CDR3 comprises 16 residues. Germline CDR1 KGHSH, CDR2 LQKENI. Under the authors' procedure: Reference gene primer amplification in the assay estimated nucleated cell counts. The table came from immunoSEQ multiplex PCR; TCRdb's copy has only in-frame clones and leaves some out. The V and J calls and clone size come from that table; D and trimming were worked out from the DNA. The data hold about 200,000 clones, with approximately 81% observed a single time. This clonotype was obtained from a woman at least 80 years old with acute or convalescent COVID-19. The specimen sequenced was peripheral blood. The V gene is TRBV18, the J gene TRBJ2-3, with D possibly matching TRBD1 (6 bases). The CDR3 nucleotides read TGTGCCAGCTCACCACCGACAGGCCGGAGCACAGATACGCAGTATTTT. Protein sequence: CASSPPTGRSTDTQYF.